This T cell receptor beta chain was sequenced in a study of cytomegalovirus exposure and HLA in healthy donors. PCR was performed using 60 Vbeta and 13 Jbeta primers. Sequencing was performed with immunoSEQ multiplex PCR; in TCRdb, only in-frame clones are kept and a portion is missing. The profile shows over 70,000 clones, roughly 80% of them singletons. Study-level findings and limits: An analysis done earlier found most TCR beta V segments productive about 90% or about 30% of the time. Over 150 TCR beta chains were listed as cytomegalovirus-associated.

Concerning this clone: The antigen remains undetermined. Other DNA sequences from this sample encode an identical CDR3 as well.

The CDR3 consists of 15 residues. V shed 1 base and J shed 1 base, with 9 bases lying between them. Germline CDR1 SGDLS, CDR2 YYNGEE. This receptor was identified in a man between 45 and 60 years old in good health and CMV-seropositive. The chain is built from TRBV9 and TRBJ2-1; D ambiguous. The material sequenced was PBMCs. CDR3 bases: TGTGCCAGCAGCGTACTAGGCCGATCCTACAATGAGCAGTTCTTC. It codes for CASSVLGRSYNEQFF.